This T cell receptor (beta chain) came from a study of shared clonotypes between healthy human individuals (dated by TCRdb to 2018 to 2021). General notes on the study: Three men and a couple of women, aged 18 to 49 years, made up the cohort. For each donor, CD4 naive and CD4 memory were each run on three plates, CD8 naive on two plates, and CD8 memory on one plate. The study deeply sequenced blood TCR repertoires of about 5 healthy adults to estimate repertoire size and the extent of clonotype sharing between individuals. To increase sequencing depth and limit assay-specific biases, different laboratories used diverse techniques to prepare libraries and sequence TCR repertoires. Leukapheresis yielded between about 0.85 and 10 billion PBMCs per donor.

Using the deep immunoSEQ assay, multiplex PCR amplified TCR CDR3 regions from genomic DNA. Extracted genomic DNA from each cell subset was spread evenly across all wells of several immunoSEQ 96-well plates, with each plate serving as a replicate. For sorted subsets, each replicate PCR was loaded with approximately 200 ng genomic DNA, equivalent to 30,000 or so T cell genomes. Purified libraries were measured with a Qubit 3.0 fluorometer, size-checked on a Bioanalyzer 2100, and measured again with the KAPA Library Quantification kit. Every immunoSEQ 96-well plate was sequenced on a separate single-read 150-cycle Illumina NextSeq 550 flow cell. On the authors' methods: The immunoSEQ output contained only junctional sequences without quality scores, so filtering could not match that applied to full-length reads. Sequences were annotated with PyIR, a Python wrapper for IgBLAST v1.9, using IMGT germline references to assign V/J genes and CDR3. Reads with weak V/J assignments (E-value above 1e-6), missing CDR3, stop codons, out-of-frame junctions, or ambiguous translated residues were removed. V3J clonotypes were defined as sequences sharing the same inferred V gene, J gene, and CDR3 amino acid sequence. Percentage overlap between repertoires was calculated by dividing the number of shared unique clonotypes by the size of the smaller repertoire. RTK rarefaction, the Chao1 estimator, and Recon v2.1 estimates of unobserved clonotypes were used to assess repertoire richness. Generation probabilities were computed with OLGA for all TCRbeta clonotypes obtained by the gDNA method from a handful of donors. TCRdb took over this immuneACCESS table, retaining in-frame rearrangements with V and J assigned. Such tables are incomplete; in checked studies, under half of the missing clones stem from an unresolved V gene, and the remainder is unexplained. V and J calls and clone size are those listed in that table; D and trimming were worked out from the DNA. This sample lists over 800,000 clones; 90% to 95% were detected once. The top ten clonotypes cover 24% of the sample.

Broad study findings and their caveats: Naive subsets generally had larger estimated clonotype richness than memory subsets did. Clonotypes shared by all four sorted-subset donors showed higher generation probabilities than non-shared clonotypes. Across four donors, roughly 5.1% of naive CD4, roughly 3.5% of naive CD8, roughly 2.2% of memory CD4, and 0.4% of memory CD8 clonotypes were shared. The genetic and exposure-history diversity represented was limited by the small number of donors. Pairwise subsampling led to the expectation that sequencing depth would affect the degree of clonotype sharing among donors. Even with the large sequencing depth, rarefaction of the sorted-subset datasets indicated that sequencing was incomplete. Sampling was restricted to blood, and TCR repertoires in tissues likely differ from the TCR repertoires found in blood.

For the CD8 naive samples, CD45RO-negative cells were positively selected for CCR7, yielding a CD45RA+CCR7+ population from which TemRA cells were excluded. Healthy HIV-negative adults with no recently reported acute infections or vaccinations were included as donors. Every donor was a Caucasian adult residing in Nashville, Tennessee, USA. Blood was collected by leukapheresis, and PBMCs were isolated by Ficoll-Histopaque density gradient centrifugation and then cryopreserved in liquid nitrogen vapor phase. Analytical flow cytometry was used to check the purity and quantity of each magnetically sorted T cell population. Each sorted fraction had its genomic DNA isolated and then quantified by UV absorbance on a Nanodrop 2000c. On this clone: Its antigen is still unknown. The record has no base qualities; no much larger clone is one base away.

The sequenced sample was naive CD8+ T cells sorted from blood. Reading the label with the study, this specimen's cell subset or site is: CD45RA+CCR7+. The TCR sequence derives from a man aged 25 to 40 in good health.

Here the CDR3 is given as CASSPWGASSGNTIYF. The nucleotide sequence reads TGTGCCAGCAGCCCCTGGGGCGCTAGCTCTGGAAACACCATATATTTT. This receptor chain uses TRBV9 and TRBJ1-3, and TRBD1 may be the D gene, going by 5 matching bases. The CDR3 starts with the cysteine, ends with the phenylalanine, and has 16 residues. Only CDR3 DNA is held: 48 bases, read in frame from base 1. CDR1 and CDR2 were assigned from the germline V gene as SGDLS and YYNGEE. Between the V and J ends, shortened by 4 bases and 0 bases respectively, the junction contains 14 bases. The full variable domain, with segments outside the CDR3 supplied by the reference TRBV9 and TRBJ1-3 proteins, appears as DSGVTQTPKHLITATGQRVTLRCSPRSGDLSVYWYQQSLDQGLQFLIQYYNGEERAKGNILERFSAQQFPDLHSELNLSSLELGDSALYFCASSPWGASSGNTIYFGEGSWLTVV.